This T cell receptor beta chain was sequenced in a study of blood T cell repertoires in COVID-19. Study as a whole: The samples span acute and convalescent COVID-19 from the United States, Italy and Spain. PBMCs, B-cell-depleted T cells, or T cells were the source of the cDNA or gDNA that made up the material.

V lost 5 bases, J lost 7 bases, and 18 bases stayed unmatched. The germline gives CDR1 MDHEN, CDR2 SYDVKM. The CDR3 has 17 residues. The authors' processing: The authors estimated nucleated cell counts from reference gene primer amplification. This table comes from immunoSEQ multiplex PCR, and its TCRdb copy is limited to in-frame clones, with some not included. V and J calls and clone size follow that table, whereas D and trimming were derived from the DNA. The table has roughly 120,000 clones, approximately 84% seen once. V and J are TRBV28 and TRBJ2-7; 9 bases align to TRBD2. The source is a man between 65 and 80 years old with acute or convalescent COVID-19. The specimen was peripheral blood. The CDR3 loop reads CASSTGSVAGGRREQYF. CDR3 in DNA: TGTGCCAGCAGTACCGGGTCGGTGGCGGGGGGGCGTCGAGAGCAGTACTTC. Together with reference TRBV28 and TRBJ2-7, the CDR3 gives the full variable domain: DVKVTQSSRYLVKRTGEKVFLECVQDMDHENMFWYRQDPGLGLRLIYFSYDVKMKEKGDIPEGYSVSREKKERFSLILESASTNQTSMYLCASSTGSVAGGRREQYFGPGTRLTVT.